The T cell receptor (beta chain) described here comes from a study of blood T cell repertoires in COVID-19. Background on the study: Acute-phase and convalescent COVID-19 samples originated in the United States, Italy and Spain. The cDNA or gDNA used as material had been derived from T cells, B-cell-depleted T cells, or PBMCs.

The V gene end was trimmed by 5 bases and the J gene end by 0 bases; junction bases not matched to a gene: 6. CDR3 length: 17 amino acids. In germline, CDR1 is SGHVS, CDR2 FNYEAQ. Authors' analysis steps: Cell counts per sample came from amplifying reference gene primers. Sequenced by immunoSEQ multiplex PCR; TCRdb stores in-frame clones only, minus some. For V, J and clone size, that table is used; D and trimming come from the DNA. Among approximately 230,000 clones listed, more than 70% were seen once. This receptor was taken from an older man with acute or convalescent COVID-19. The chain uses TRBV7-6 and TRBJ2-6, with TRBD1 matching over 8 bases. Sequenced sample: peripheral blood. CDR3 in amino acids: CASSRGQGSSGANVLTF. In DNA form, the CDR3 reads TGTGCCAGCAGCCGAGGACAGGGCAGCTCTGGGGCCAACGTCCTGACTTTC.